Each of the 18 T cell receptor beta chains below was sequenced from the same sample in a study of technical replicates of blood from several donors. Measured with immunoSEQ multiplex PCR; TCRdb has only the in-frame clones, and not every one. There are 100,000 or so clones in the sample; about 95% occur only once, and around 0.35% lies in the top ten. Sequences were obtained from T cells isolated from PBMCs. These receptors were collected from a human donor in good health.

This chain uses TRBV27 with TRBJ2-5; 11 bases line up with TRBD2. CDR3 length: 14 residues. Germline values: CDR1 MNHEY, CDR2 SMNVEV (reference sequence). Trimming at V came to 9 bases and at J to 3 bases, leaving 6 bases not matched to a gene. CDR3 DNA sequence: TGTGCCAGACCTGCACTAGCGGGAGAAGAGACCCAGTACTTC. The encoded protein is CARPALAGEETQYF.

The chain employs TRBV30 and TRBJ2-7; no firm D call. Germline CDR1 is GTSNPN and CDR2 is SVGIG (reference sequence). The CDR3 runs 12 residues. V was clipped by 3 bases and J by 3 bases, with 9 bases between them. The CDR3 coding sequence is TGTGCCTGGAGCACTCACTTCTACGAGCAGTACTTC. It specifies CAWSTHFYEQYF.

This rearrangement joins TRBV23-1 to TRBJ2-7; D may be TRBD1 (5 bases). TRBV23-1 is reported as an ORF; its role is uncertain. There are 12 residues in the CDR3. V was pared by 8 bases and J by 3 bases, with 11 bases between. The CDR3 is CASWLDSYEQYF. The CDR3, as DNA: TGCGCCAGCTGGCTTGACAGCTACGAGCAGTACTTC.

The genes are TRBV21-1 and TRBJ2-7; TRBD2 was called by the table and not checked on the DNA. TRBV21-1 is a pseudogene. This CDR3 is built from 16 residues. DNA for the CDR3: TGTGCCAGCAGCAAACTGGTGAGGACTCGGGCGTACGAGCAGTACTTC. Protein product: CASSKLVRTRAYEQYF.

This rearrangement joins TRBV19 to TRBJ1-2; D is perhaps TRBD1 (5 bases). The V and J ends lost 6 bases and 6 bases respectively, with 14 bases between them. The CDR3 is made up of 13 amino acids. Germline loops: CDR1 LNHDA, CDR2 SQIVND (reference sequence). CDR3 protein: CASSRGGENGYTF. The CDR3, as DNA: TGTGCCAGTAGCCGTGGGGGGGAGAATGGCTACACCTTC.

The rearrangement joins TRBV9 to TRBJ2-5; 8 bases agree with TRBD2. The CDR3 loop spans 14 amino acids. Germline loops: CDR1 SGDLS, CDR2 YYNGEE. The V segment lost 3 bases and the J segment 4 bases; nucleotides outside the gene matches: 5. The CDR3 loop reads CASSAGGPLETQYF. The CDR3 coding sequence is TGTGCCAGCAGCGCGGGAGGGCCTTTAGAGACCCAGTACTTC.

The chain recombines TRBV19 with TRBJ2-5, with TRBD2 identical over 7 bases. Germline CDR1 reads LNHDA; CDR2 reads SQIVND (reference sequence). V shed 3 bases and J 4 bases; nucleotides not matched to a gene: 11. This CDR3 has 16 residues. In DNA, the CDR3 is TGTGCCAGTAGTATGGTGGACCTTGGGGGGGGAGAGACCCAGTACTTC. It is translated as CASSMVDLGGGETQYF.

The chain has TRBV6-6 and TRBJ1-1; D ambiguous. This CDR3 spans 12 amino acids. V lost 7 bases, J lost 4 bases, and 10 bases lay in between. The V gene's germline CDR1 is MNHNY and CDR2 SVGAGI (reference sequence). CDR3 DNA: TGTGCCAGCATCTCTGGAGGCACTGAAGCTTTCTTT. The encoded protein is CASISGGTEAFF.

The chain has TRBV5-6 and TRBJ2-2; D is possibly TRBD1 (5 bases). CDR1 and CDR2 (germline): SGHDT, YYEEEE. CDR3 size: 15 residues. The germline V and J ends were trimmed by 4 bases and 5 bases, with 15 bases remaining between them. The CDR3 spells CASSGAQGITGELFF. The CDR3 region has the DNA TGTGCCAGCAGCGGGGCGCAAGGGATAACCGGGGAGCTGTTTTTT.

CDR3 region: CAISYGRDRGDGYTF. CDR3 DNA sequence: TGTGCCATCAGTTACGGCCGGGACAGGGGGGATGGCTACACCTTC. The chain joins TRBV10-3 to TRBJ1-2, with 11 positions matching TRBD1. Germline V gives CDR1 ENHRY, CDR2 SYGVKD. This CDR3 has 15 amino acids. J gave up 6 bases and V 5 bases, and 8 bases lay outside the gene matches.

The CDR3 loop reads CASSGSLGYEQYF. The CDR3 bases are TGTGCCAGCTCCGGGAGCCTTGGCTACGAGCAGTACTTC. This rearrangement joins TRBV2 to TRBJ2-7; D may be TRBD2 (6 bases). Trimming removed 8 bases at V and 3 bases at J, with 14 bases between. This CDR3 has 13 residues. CDR1 and CDR2 from the germline V gene are SNHLY and FYNNEI. Supplemented by reference TRBV2 and TRBJ2-7, the full variable domain reads EPEVTQTPSHQVTQMGQEVILRCVPISNHLYFYWYRQILGQKVEFLVSFYNNEISEKSEIFDDQFSVERPDGSNFTLKIRSTKLEDSAMYFCASSGSLGYEQYFGPGTRLTVT.

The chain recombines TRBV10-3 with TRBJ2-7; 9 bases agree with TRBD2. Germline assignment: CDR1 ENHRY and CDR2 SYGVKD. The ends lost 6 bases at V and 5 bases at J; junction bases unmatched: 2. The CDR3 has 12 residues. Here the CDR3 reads CAIRIAGDEQYF. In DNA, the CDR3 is TGTGCCATCAGGATAGCGGGAGACGAGCAGTACTTC.

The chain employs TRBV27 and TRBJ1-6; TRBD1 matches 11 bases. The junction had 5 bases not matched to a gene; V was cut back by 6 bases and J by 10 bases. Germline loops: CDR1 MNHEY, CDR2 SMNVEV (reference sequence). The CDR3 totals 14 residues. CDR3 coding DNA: TGTGCCAGCAGGGACAGGGGGCATGGGTCACCCCTCCACTTT. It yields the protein CASRDRGHGSPLHF.

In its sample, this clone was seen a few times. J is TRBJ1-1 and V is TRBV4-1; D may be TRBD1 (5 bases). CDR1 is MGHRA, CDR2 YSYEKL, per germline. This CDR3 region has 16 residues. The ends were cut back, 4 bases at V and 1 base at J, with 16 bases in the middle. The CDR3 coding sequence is TGCGCCAGCAGCCCTGGCCGGGGGAAGCGGAACACTGAAGCTTTCTTT. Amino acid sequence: CASSPGRGKRNTEAFF.

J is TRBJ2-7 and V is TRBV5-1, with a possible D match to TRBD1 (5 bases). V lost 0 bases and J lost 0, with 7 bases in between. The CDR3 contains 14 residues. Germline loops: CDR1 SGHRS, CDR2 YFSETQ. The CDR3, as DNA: TGCGCCAGCAGCTTGGAGACAGACTCCTACGAGCAGTACTTC. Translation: CASSLETDSYEQYF.

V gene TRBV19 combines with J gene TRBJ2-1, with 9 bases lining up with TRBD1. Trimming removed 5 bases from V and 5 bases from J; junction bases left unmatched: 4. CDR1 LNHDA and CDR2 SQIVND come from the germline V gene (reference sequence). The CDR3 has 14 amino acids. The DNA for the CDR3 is TGTGCCAGTAGTCGGGACAGGGACGACAATGAGCAGTTCTTC. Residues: CASSRDRDDNEQFF.

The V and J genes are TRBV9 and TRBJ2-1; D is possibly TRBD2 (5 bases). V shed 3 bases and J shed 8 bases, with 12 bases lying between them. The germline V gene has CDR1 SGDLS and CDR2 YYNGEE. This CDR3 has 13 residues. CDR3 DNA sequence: TGTGCCAGCAGCGGGACCGAGGGCTATGAGCAGTTCTTC. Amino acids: CASSGTEGYEQFF.

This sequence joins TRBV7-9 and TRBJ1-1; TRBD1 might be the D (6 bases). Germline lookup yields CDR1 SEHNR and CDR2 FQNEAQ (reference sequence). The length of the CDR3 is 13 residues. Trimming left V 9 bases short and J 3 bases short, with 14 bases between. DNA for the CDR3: TGTGCCAGTGGACGGGACACGGACACTGAAGCTTTCTTT. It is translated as CASGRDTDTEAFF.